This T cell receptor (beta chain) was profiled in a study of blood T cell repertoires in COVID-19. For the study at large: Collection of acute and convalescent COVID-19 samples took place in the United States, Italy and Spain. Nucleic acid was either cDNA or gDNA, and it came from T cells, B-cell-depleted T cells, or PBMCs.

The CDR3 runs 14 residues. V lost 2 bases and J lost 1, with 7 bases in between. The germline V gene has CDR1 SGHRS and CDR2 YFSETQ. In the study's own analysis: From reference gene primer amplification, estimates of nucleated cell counts were derived. Generated by immunoSEQ multiplex PCR, the TCRdb table keeps only in-frame clones and is missing some. That table gives V, J and clone size, and the DNA gave D and trimming. The table records about 150,000 clones, 80% to 90% of them present only once. This sequence was found in a man at least 80 years old with acute or convalescent COVID-19. The chain uses TRBV5-1 and TRBJ1-3; no definite D call. The sample comprised peripheral blood. CDR3 amino acids: CASSFRESGNTIYF. In nucleotides, the CDR3 is TGCGCCAGCAGCTTCCGTGAGTCTGGAAACACCATATATTTT.